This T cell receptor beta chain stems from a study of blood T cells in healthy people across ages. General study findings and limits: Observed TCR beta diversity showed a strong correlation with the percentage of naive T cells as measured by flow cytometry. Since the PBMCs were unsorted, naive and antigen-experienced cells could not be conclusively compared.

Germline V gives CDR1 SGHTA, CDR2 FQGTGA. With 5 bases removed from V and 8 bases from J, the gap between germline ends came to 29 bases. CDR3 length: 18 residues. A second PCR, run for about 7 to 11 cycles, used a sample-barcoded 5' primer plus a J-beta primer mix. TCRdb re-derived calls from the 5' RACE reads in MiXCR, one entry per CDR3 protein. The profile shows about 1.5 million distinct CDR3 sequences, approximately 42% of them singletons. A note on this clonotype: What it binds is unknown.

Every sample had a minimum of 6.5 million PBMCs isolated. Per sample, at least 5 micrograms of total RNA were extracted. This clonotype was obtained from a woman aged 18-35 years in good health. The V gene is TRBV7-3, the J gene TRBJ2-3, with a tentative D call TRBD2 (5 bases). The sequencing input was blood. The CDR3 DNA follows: TGTGCCAGCAGCCCCCCGGGATACTCGGGGTCAGTAGATGGTACGCAGTATTTT. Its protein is CASSPPGYSGSVDGTQYF.